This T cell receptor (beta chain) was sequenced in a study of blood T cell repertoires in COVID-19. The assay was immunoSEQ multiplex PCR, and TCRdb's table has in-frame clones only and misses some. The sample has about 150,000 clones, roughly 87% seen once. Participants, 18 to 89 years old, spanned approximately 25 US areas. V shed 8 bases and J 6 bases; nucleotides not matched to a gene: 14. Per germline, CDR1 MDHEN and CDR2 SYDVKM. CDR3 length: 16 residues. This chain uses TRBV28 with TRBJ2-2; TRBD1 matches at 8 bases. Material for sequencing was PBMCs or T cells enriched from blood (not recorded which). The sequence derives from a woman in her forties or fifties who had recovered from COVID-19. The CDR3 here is CASHSRGQARPGELFF. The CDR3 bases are TGTGCCAGCCACTCCAGGGGACAGGCTCGTCCCGGGGAGCTGTTTTTT. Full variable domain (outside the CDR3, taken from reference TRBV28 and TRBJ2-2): DVKVTQSSRYLVKRTGEKVFLECVQDMDHENMFWYRQDPGLGLRLIYFSYDVKMKEKGDIPEGYSVSREKKERFSLILESASTNQTSMYLCASHSRGQARPGELFFGEGSRLTVL.